This T cell receptor (beta chain) was documented in a study of beta chain features in type 1 diabetes. Findings and limits, study-wide: Researchers could not determine here whether HLA type influences TCRB rearrangement. TCRB CDR3s were moderately but significantly shorter in Type 1 diabetes patients in all four CD4+ subsets. Whatever favoring of shorter templates PCR might show would apply equally to patients and controls. Naive, central memory and Treg TCRB repertoires seemed to resemble each other more closely in patients than they did in healthy donors.

This clone showed up just a few times. The antigen is not known. The V gene lost 4 bases and the J gene lost 8 bases, with 15 bases spanning the gap. CDR1 and CDR2 from the germline V gene are SEHNR and FQNEAQ (reference sequence). CDR3 length: 14 amino acids. Purity (above 95%) was reached by all sorted populations. Expressed TCRB transcripts were sequenced after all isolated RNA was converted to cDNA. Generated by immunoSEQ multiplex PCR, the TCRdb table keeps only in-frame clones and is missing some. Of around 250,000 clones in the sample, roughly 24% were seen once. Source material: naive CD4+ T cells from blood. This rearrangement joins TRBV7-9 to TRBJ2-1, with D maybe TRBD2 (5 bases). The source of this sequence is a woman aged 30 to 39 with type 1 diabetes. CDR3 sequence reads: CASSSSQVGDEQFF. CDR3 DNA: TGTGCCAGCAGCTCGAGCCAAGTCGGGGATGAGCAGTTCTTC.